Listed below are T cell receptor beta chains from one sample, sequenced in a study of neurological immune-mediated disorders. TCRdb re-derived calls from the 5' RACE reads in MiXCR, one entry per CDR3 protein. The sample has fewer than 90,000 distinct CDR3 sequences; about a tenth are singletons. Sequencing was done on a sample of PBMCs. The source is a man aged 25-45 years in good health. Both conserved end residues are part of each CDR3. The D gene is left open where the match is weak. Each size is once, few, many, or a class for an expanded clone.

J gene	D gene	clone size	CDR3 length	V gene	CDR3 protein	CDR3 DNA
TRBJ2-3	TRBD2	many	15	TRBV27	CASSSRGSWADTQYF	TGTGCCAGCAGTTCCCGCGGGAGTTGGGCAGATACGCAGTATTTT
TRBJ1-6	TRBD1	many	16	TRBV20-1	CSARDLGQGDNSPLHF	TGCAGTGCTAGAGACCTGGGACAGGGAGATAATTCACCCCTCCACTTT
TRBJ1-1	TRBD1	many	12	TRBV29-1	CSAGTANTEAFF	TGCAGCGCTGGGACAGCGAACACTGAAGCTTTCTTT
TRBJ2-5	NA	many	15	TRBV21-1	CASSRSRDVQETQYF	TGTGCCAGCAGCAGGTCGCGGGACGTTCAAGAGACCCAGTACTTC
TRBJ2-1	NA	many	14	TRBV27	CASSPSQGSDEQFF	TGTGCCAGCAGTCCCAGCCAGGGTAGTGATGAGCAGTTCTTC
TRBJ2-2	TRBD1	many	16	TRBV12-3/TRBV12-4	CASSDRDRDSTGELFF	TGTGCCAGCAGTGACCGGGACAGGGATAGTACCGGGGAGCTGTTTTTT
TRBJ2-7	TRBD2	many	15	TRBV5-1	CASSYGLAGGREQYF	TGCGCCAGCAGCTACGGACTAGCGGGAGGGCGAGAGCAGTACTTC
TRBJ1-2	TRBD1	many	16	TRBV28	CASSDRALTLNYGYTF	TGTGCCAGCAGCGACAGGGCACTTACCCTAAACTATGGCTACACCTTC
TRBJ1-1	NA	few	14	TRBV2	CASSAGRMNTEAFF	TGTGCCAGCAGTGCAGGGAGGATGAACACTGAAGCTTTCTTT
TRBJ2-7	TRBD2	few	15	TRBV7-8	CASSVIAGRSYEQYF	TGTGCCAGCAGCGTGATAGCGGGAAGGTCCTACGAGCAGTACTTC